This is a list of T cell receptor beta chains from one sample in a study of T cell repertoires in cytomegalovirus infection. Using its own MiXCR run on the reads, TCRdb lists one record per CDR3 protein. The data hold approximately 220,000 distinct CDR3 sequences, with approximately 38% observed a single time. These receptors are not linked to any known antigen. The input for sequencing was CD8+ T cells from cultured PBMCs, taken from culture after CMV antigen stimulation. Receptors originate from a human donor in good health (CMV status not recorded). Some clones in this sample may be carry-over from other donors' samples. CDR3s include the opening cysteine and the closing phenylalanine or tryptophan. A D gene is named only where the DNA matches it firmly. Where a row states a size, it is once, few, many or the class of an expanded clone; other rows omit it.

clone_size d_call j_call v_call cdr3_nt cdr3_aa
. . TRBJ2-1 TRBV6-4 TGTGCCAGCAGTGACTCTGGCGGGGCCTACAATGAGCAGTTCTTC CASSDSGGAYNEQFF
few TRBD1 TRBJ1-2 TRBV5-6 TGTGCCAGCAGCCCCGGGACAGGGTCGGTTGGCTACACCTTC CASSPGTGSVGYTF
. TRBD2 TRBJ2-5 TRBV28 TGTGCCAGCAGTTTATCGGTTTCGGCTAGCGGGAGTTTTGCGGAGACCCAGTACTTC CASSLSVSASGSFAETQYF
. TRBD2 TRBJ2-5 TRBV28 TGTGCCAGCAGTTCTTCTAGCGGGAGGAACCAAGAGACCCAGTACTTC CASSSSSGRNQETQYF
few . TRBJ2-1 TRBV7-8 TGTGCCGGAGGAGATCGGGATAGCAACTACAATGAGCAGTTCTTC CAGGDRDSNYNEQFF
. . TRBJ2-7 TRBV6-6 TGTGCCAGCAGTTACTCGAGGGGGGATCAGTCCTACGAGCAGTACTTC CASSYSRGDQSYEQYF
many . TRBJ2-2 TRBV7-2 TGTGCCAGCAGCTTATCGACTCGTTCAAGGGTCGGGGAGCTGTTTTTT CASSLSTRSRVGELFF
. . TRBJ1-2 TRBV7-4 TGTGCCAGCTCCACGGCGTCAGGGGAGCGGGGCTACACCTTC CASSTASGERGYTF
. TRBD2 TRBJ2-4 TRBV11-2 TGTGCCAGCAGCTCCTTAGCGGGGGGGGCCAAAAACATTCAGTACTTC CASSSLAGGAKNIQYF
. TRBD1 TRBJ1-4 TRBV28 TGTGCCAGCCATACCCCGGGACAGGGTGCAACTAATGAAAAACTGTTTTTT CASHTPGQGATNEKLFF
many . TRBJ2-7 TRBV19 TGTGCCAGTAGTAAGGGCGGAACCCTTACCTACGAGCAGTACTTC CASSKGGTLTYEQYF
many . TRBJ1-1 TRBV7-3 TGTGCCAGCAGCCCAAGGGGTACCCAGGGACTATATGAGGACACTGAAGCTTTCTTT CASSPRGTQGLYEDTEAFF
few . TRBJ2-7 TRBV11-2 TGTGCCAGCAGCCCCCAGAGCGAGCAGTACTTC CASSPQSEQYF
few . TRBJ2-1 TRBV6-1 TGTGCCAGCACTACAGGGGTCGGGGGTAGATACAATGAGCAGTTCTTC CASTTGVGGRYNEQFF
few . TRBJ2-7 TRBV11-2 TGTGCCAGCAGCTTAGATCCGAGCAACGAGCAGTACTTC CASSLDPSNEQYF
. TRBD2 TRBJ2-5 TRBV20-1 TGCAGTGCTAGAGGGGATAGCGGGTGGAGATGGGAGACCCAGTACTTC CSARGDSGWRWETQYF
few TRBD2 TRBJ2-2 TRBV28 TGTGCCAGCAGTGGGGAGGTCCGGTGGCTAGCGGGAAGCTACACCGGGGAGCTGTTTTTT CASSGEVRWLAGSYTGELFF
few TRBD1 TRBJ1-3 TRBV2 TGTGCCAGCAGTGATCGTGAGGGTACCAGGGGGCCCTCTGGAAACACCATATATTTT CASSDREGTRGPSGNTIYF
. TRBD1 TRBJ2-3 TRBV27 TGTGCCAGCAGGCCGGGACAGGGAGTAGAAGATACGCAGTATTTT CASRPGQGVEDTQYF
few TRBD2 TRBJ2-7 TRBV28 TGTGCCAGCAGCCAAACTAGCGGGAGCCACGAGCAGTACTTC CASSQTSGSHEQYF
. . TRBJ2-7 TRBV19 TGTGCCAGTAGTGAGATGGACACCACGGGCTACGAGCAGTACTTC CASSEMDTTGYEQYF
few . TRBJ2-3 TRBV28 TGTGCCAGCAGTCCGTTTCGGGAACCCAATACGCAGTATTTT CASSPFREPNTQYF
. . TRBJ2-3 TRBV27 TGTGCCAGCAGTTTATATGCGTCAGCGGATACGCAGTATTTT CASSLYASADTQYF